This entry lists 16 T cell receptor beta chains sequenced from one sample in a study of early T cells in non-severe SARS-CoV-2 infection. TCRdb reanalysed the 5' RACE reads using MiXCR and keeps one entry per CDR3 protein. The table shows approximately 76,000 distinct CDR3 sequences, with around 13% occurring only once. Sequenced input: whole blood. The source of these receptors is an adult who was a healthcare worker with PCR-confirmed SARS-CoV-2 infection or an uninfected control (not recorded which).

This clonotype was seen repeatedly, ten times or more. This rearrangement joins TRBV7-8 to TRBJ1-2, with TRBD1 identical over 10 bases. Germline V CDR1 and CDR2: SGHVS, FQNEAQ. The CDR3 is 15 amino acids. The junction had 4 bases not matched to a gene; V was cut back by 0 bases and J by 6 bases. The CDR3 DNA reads TGTGCCAGCAGCTTAGCTATAGGGACAGGGGATGGCTACACCTTC. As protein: CASSLAIGTGDGYTF.

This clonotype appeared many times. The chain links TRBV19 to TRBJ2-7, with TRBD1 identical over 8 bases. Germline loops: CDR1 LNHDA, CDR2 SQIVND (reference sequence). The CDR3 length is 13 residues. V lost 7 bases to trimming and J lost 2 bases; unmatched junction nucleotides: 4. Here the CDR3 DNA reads TGTGCCAGTACCCCGACAGGGGCCTACGAGCAGTACTTC. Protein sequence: CASTPTGAYEQYF. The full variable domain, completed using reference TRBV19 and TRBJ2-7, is DGGITQSPKYLFRKEGQNVTLSCEQNLNHDAMYWYRQDPGQGLRLIYYSQIVNDFQKGDIAEGYSVSREKKESFPLTVTSAQKNPTAFYLCASTPTGAYEQYFGPGTRLTVT.

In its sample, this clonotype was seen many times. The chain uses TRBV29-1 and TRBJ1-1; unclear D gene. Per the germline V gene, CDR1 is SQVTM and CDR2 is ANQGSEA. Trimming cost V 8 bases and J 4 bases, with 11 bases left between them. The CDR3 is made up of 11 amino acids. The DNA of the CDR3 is TGCAGCCCCGCCAGCGGCACTGAAGCTTTCTTT. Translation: CSPASGTEAFF.

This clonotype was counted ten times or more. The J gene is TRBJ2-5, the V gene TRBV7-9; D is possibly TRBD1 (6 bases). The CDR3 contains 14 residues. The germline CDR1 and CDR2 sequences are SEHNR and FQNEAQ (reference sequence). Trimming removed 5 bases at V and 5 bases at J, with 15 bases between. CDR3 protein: CASSPRGGSETQYF. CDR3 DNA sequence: TGTGCCAGCAGCCCCAGGGGTGGTTCCGAGACCCAGTACTTC.

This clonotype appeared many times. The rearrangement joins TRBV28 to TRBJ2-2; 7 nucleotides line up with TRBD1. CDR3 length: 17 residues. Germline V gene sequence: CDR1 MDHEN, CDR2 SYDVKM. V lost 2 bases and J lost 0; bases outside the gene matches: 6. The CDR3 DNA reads TGTGCCAGCAGTTTAACAGGGGCGATACCGAACACCGGGGAGCTGTTTTTT. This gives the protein CASSLTGAIPNTGELFF.

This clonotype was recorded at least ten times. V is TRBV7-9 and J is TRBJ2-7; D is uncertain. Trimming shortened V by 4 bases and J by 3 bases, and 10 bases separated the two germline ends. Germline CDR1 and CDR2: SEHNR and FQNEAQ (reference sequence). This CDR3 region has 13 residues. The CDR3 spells CASSSYSLYEQYF. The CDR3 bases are TGTGCCAGCAGCTCGTACAGTCTCTACGAGCAGTACTTC.

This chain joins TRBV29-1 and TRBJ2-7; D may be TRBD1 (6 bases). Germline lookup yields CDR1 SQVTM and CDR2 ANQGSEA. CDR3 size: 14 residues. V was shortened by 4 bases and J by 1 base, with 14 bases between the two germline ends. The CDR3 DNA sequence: TGCAGCGTTGGAGTAGGACAGAGATCCTACGAGCAGTACTTC. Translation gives CSVGVGQRSYEQYF.

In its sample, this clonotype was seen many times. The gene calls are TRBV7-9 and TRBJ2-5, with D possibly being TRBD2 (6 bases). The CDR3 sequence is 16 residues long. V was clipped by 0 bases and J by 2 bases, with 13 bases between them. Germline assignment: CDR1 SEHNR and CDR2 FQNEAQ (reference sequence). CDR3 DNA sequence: TGTGCCAGCAGCTTAGCCCGACTAGGTCCGCAAGAGACCCAGTACTTC. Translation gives CASSLARLGPQETQYF.

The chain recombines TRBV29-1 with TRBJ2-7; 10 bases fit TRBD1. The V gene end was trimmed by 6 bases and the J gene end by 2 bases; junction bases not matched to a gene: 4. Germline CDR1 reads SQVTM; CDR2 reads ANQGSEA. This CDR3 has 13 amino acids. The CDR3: CSVRDRGTYEQYF. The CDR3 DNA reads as TGCAGCGTACGGGACAGGGGTACCTACGAGCAGTACTTC.

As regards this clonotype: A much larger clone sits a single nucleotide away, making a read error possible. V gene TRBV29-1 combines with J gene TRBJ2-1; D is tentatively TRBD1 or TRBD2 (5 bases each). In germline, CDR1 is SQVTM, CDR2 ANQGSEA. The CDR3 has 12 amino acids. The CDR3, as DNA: TGCAGCGTTATATATCGGGGCAATGAGCAGCTCTTC. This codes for CSVIYRGNEQLF.

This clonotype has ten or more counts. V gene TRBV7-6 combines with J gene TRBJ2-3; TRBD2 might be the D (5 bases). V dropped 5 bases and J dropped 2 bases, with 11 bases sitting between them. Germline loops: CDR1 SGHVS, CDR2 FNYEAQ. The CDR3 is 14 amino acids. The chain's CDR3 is CASSVGLDTDTQYF. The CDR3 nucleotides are TGTGCCAGCAGCGTAGGACTCGACACAGATACGCAGTATTTT.

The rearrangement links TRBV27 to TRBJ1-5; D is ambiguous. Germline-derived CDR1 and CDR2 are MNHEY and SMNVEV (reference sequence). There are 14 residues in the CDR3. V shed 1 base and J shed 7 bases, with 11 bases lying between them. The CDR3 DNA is TGTGCCAGCAGTTTATTGGGTTCAAAACAGCCCCAGCATTTT. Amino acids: CASSLLGSKQPQHF.

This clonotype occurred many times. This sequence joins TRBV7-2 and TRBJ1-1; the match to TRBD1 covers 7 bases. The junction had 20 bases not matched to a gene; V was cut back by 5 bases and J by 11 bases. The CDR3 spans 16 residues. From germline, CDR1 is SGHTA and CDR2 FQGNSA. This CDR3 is CASSQRLGTVEGHAFF. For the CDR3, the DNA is TGTGCCAGCAGCCAAAGGTTAGGGACAGTGGAGGGTCATGCTTTCTTT.

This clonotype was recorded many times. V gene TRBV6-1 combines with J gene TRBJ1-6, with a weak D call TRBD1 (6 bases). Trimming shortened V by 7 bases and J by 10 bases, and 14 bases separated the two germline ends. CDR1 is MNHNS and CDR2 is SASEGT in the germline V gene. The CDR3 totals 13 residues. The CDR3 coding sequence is TGTGCCAGCACCCCGTACAGGGAATCACCCCTCCACTTT. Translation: CASTPYRESPLHF.

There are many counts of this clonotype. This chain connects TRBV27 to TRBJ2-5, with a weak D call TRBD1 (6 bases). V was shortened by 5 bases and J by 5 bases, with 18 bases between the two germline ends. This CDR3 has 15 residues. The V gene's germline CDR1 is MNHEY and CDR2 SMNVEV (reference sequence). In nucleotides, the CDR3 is TGTGCCAGCAGTCTCACCCTCACAGGGCAGGAGACCCAGTACTTC. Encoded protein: CASSLTLTGQETQYF.

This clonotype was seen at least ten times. CDR3 in amino acids: CASSLWQMNTEAFF. CDR3 DNA: TGTGCCAGCAGCTTGTGGCAAATGAACACTGAAGCTTTCTTT. This chain joins TRBV5-6 and TRBJ1-1; D is uncertain. The CDR3 spans 14 residues. In germline, CDR1 is SGHDT, CDR2 YYEEEE. The V end lost 1 base, the J end lost 0 bases, and 7 bases lay between the germline ends. The whole variable domain, remainder taken from reference TRBV5-6 and TRBJ1-1, is DAGVTQSPTHLIKTRGQQVTLRCSPKSGHDTVSWYQQALGQGPQFIFQYYEEEERQRGNFPDRFSGHQFPNYSSELNVNALLLGDSALYLCASSLWQMNTEAFFGQGTRLTVV.